These 22 T cell receptor beta chains were all obtained from the same sample, sequenced in a study of blood T cell repertoires in COVID-19. Sequencing was performed with immunoSEQ multiplex PCR; in TCRdb, only in-frame clones are kept and a portion is missing. The sample has about 350,000 clones, about 90% seen once. The sequenced sample consisted of PBMCs or T cells enriched from blood (not recorded which). These receptors were taken from a woman aged 30 to 39 who had recovered from COVID-19.

Only one count was recorded for this clone. This chain connects TRBV29-1 to TRBJ2-1, with 10 bases fitting TRBD2. The germline CDR1 and CDR2 sequences are SQVTM and ANQGSEA. Germline trimming cut 4 bases from V and 5 bases from J; bases unmatched to any gene: 8. The CDR3 spans 15 residues. The DNA of the CDR3 is TGCAGCGTTGTACCTAGCGGGAGACCTAACAATGAGCAGTTCTTC. It specifies CSVVPSGRPNNEQFF.

The DNA for the CDR3 is TGTGCCAGCAGTATGACAGGGACGCGCGGAAACACCATATATTTT. The encoded protein is CASSMTGTRGNTIYF. The chain links TRBV7-8 to TRBJ1-3, with 7 bases lining up with TRBD1. The CDR3 length is 15 residues. Germline-derived CDR1 and CDR2 are SGHVS and FQNEAQ. V was pared by 6 bases and J by 4 bases, with 9 bases of the junction left unmatched.

A remark on this clone: The same CDR3 also results from other DNA sequences found in this sample. V is TRBV3-1 (or the pseudogene TRBV3-2) and J is TRBJ2-5, with 7 nucleotides matching TRBD2. Germline values: CDR1 LGHDT, CDR2 YNNKEL (reference sequence). J lost 2 bases, V lost 0 bases, and 0 bases had no gene match. This CDR3 has 14 amino acids. This chain's CDR3 is CASSQDGGQETQYF. The CDR3 coding sequence is TGTGCCAGCAGCCAAGACGGGGGGCAAGAGACCCAGTACTTC.

The V gene is TRBV14, the J gene TRBJ1-2; 11 positions match TRBD1. CDR3 size: 11 residues. V shed 8 bases, J shed 8 bases, and the junction held 1 base outside the gene matches. From germline, CDR1 is SGHDN and CDR2 FVKESK. The CDR3 DNA reads TGTGCCAGCGGGACAGGGGGAGGCTACACCTTC. Translation: CASGTGGGYTF.

The chain employs TRBV28 and TRBJ1-2, with no clear D. The CDR3 has 14 amino acids. Germline CDR1 reads MDHEN; CDR2 reads SYDVKM. V was shortened by 2 bases and J by 0 bases, with 7 bases between the two germline ends. Here the CDR3 reads CASSLGPANYGYTF. The CDR3 DNA reads TGTGCCAGCAGTTTAGGCCCAGCTAACTATGGCTACACCTTC.

The V call is TRBV5-1, the J call TRBJ2-7; tentatively, D is TRBD1 (5 bases). There are 15 residues in the CDR3. Trimming took 1 base from V and 5 from J, leaving 16 bases between them. Germline CDR1 and CDR2: SGHRS and YFSETQ. CDR3 residues: CASSLPGNQGNEQYF. The CDR3 DNA reads TGCGCCAGCAGCTTGCCCGGAAACCAGGGAAACGAGCAGTACTTC.

The chain employs TRBV12-3 or TRBV12-4 and TRBJ1-5; unclear D gene. The CDR3 extends over 12 amino acids. Between the trimmed V and J ends, which lost 6 bases and 6 bases, there was a span of 9 bases. Here the CDR3 reads CASRRLLQPQHF. DNA for the CDR3: TGTGCCAGCAGGCGACTCCTTCAGCCCCAGCATTTT.

The chain links TRBV7-9 to TRBJ2-7; 12 bases match TRBD2. V was pared by 4 bases and J by 7 bases, with 17 bases of the junction left unmatched. This CDR3 region has 18 residues. Per the germline V gene, CDR1 is SEHNR and CDR2 is FQNEAQ (reference sequence). This chain's CDR3 is CASSWLAGGPEFSGEQYF. The CDR3, as DNA: TGTGCCAGCAGCTGGCTAGCGGGAGGGCCAGAATTCTCGGGGGAGCAGTACTTC.

The chain has TRBV13 and TRBJ2-5, with a weak D call TRBD2 (6 bases). Germline-derived CDR1 and CDR2 are PRHDT and FYEKMQ (reference sequence). The CDR3 has 15 residues. Trimming pared 5 bases from V and 1 base from J, leaving 14 bases between. Here the CDR3 reads CASSRSGYLQETQYF. CDR3 DNA sequence: TGTGCCAGCAGCCGGAGCGGGTACCTCCAAGAGACCCAGTACTTC.

The chain links TRBV28 to TRBJ2-1; 8 bases align to TRBD2. J lost 4 bases, V lost 7 bases, and 9 bases had no gene match. CDR3 length equals 15 residues. From germline, CDR1 is MDHEN and CDR2 SYDVKM. CDR3: CASNPGLADYNEQFF. Here the CDR3 DNA reads TGTGCCAGCAACCCCGGACTAGCAGATTACAATGAGCAGTTCTTC. Combining the CDR3 with reference TRBV28 and TRBJ2-1 gives the whole variable domain DVKVTQSSRYLVKRTGEKVFLECVQDMDHENMFWYRQDPGLGLRLIYFSYDVKMKEKGDIPEGYSVSREKKERFSLILESASTNQTSMYLCASNPGLADYNEQFFGPGTRLTVL.

The V call is TRBV7-8, the J call TRBJ2-7, with TRBD1 matching 8 bases. This CDR3 contains 15 residues. Germline CDR1 is SGHVS and CDR2 is FQNEAQ. V was pared by 3 bases and J by 3 bases, with 7 bases of the junction left unmatched. The CDR3 DNA is TGTGCCAGCAGCTTTCCGGGACAGGACCGCTACGAGCAGTACTTC. Translation gives CASSFPGQDRYEQYF.

The chain links TRBV5-1 to TRBJ2-2; D possibly corresponds to TRBD2 (6 bases). Germline loops: CDR1 SGHRS, CDR2 YFSETQ. Trimming took 4 bases from V and 5 from J, leaving 18 bases between them. This CDR3 has 16 residues. CDR3 nucleotides: TGCGCCAGCAGCGCCGGTTCGGGACGGGGGACCGGGGAGCTGTTTTTT. Encoded protein: CASSAGSGRGTGELFF.

V and J are TRBV5-1 and TRBJ1-5; D is possibly TRBD1 (5 bases). CDR1 SGHRS and CDR2 YFSETQ come from the germline V gene. V was pared by 0 bases and J by 5 bases, with 12 bases between. The CDR3 length is 15 residues. CDR3 loop: CASSLDGAQHQPQHF. DNA of the CDR3: TGCGCCAGCAGCTTGGATGGGGCACAACATCAGCCCCAGCATTTT.

DNA for the CDR3: TGTGCCAGCAGTACCGGGACTACCTTTCTGGAAGAGCAGTTCTTC. Translation: CASSTGTTFLEEQFF. The genes are TRBV28 and TRBJ2-1, with 7 bases aligning to TRBD2. Germline V lookup: CDR1 MDHEN, CDR2 SYDVKM. With 5 bases clipped from V and 10 bases from J, the junction kept 14 bases outside the gene matches. The CDR3 contains 15 residues.

The CDR3 loop reads CASSALAGDYEQYF. The CDR3 DNA reads TGTGCCAGCAGTGCACTAGCGGGGGACTACGAGCAGTACTTC. The rearrangement uses TRBV2 and TRBJ2-7; 11 bases are shared with TRBD2. The germline V gene has CDR1 SNHLY and CDR2 FYNNEI. This CDR3 spans 14 amino acids. With V trimmed by 4 bases and J by 3 bases, 2 bases remained unmatched.

The rearrangement uses TRBV27 and TRBJ1-4, with a possible D match to TRBD1 (6 bases). The CDR3 consists of 16 residues. With 5 bases removed from V and 4 bases from J, the gap between germline ends came to 17 bases. Germline values: CDR1 MNHEY, CDR2 SMNVEV (reference sequence). Written as DNA, the CDR3 is TGTGCCAGCAGTATGACCCCGACAGGAATTAATGAAAAACTGTTTTTT. Translation: CASSMTPTGINEKLFF. The variable domain in full, completed from reference TRBV27 and TRBJ1-4, reads EAQVTQNPRYLITVTGKKLTVTCSQNMNHEYMSWYRQDPGLGLRQIYYSMNVEVTDKGDVPEGYKVSRKEKRNFPLILESPSPNQTSLYFCASSMTPTGINEKLFFGSGTQLSVL.

This clone was found once. V is TRBV19 and J is TRBJ2-1, with a possible D match to TRBD2 (6 bases). V was cut by 1 base and J by 9 bases, with 13 bases left in between. The length of the CDR3 is 14 residues. From germline, CDR1 is LNHDA and CDR2 SQIVND (reference sequence). DNA for the CDR3: TGTGCCAGTAGTATAGCGGGAGTGAAAAGTGAGCAGTTCTTC. As protein: CASSIAGVKSEQFF. The full variable domain, in which reference TRBV19 and TRBJ2-1 provide the parts outside the CDR3, is DGGITQSPKYLFRKEGQNVTLSCEQNLNHDAMYWYRQDPGQGLRLIYYSQIVNDFQKGDIAEGYSVSREKKESFPLTVTSAQKNPTAFYLCASSIAGVKSEQFFGPGTRLTVL.

In regard to this clone: At one end the junction does not follow the germline gene, possibly because of a read error. This chain uses TRBV4-1 with TRBJ2-2, with 8 bases fitting TRBD2. The V gene's germline CDR1 is MGHRA and CDR2 YSYEKL. This CDR3 spans 14 amino acids. This chain's CDR3 is CATSGGLNTGELFF. The CDR3 bases are TGCGCCACCAGCGGGGGACTCAACACCGGGGAGCTGTTTTTT.

The J gene is TRBJ2-7, the V gene TRBV5-1; 8 bases fit TRBD1. Germline V gene sequence: CDR1 SGHRS, CDR2 YFSETQ. This CDR3 spans 15 amino acids. V lost 2 bases to trimming and J lost 0 bases; unmatched junction nucleotides: 4. CDR3 amino acids: CASSFGQGYSYEQYF. The CDR3 coding sequence is TGCGCCAGCAGCTTCGGACAGGGCTACTCCTACGAGCAGTACTTC.

The gene calls are TRBV4-1 and TRBJ2-1, with 16 nucleotides matching TRBD2. The CDR3 length is 18 residues. The germline V gene has CDR1 MGHRA and CDR2 YSYEKL. V lost 6 bases, J lost 6 bases, and 11 bases stayed unmatched. The CDR3 region is CASSYGTSGRAVINEQFF. DNA for the CDR3: TGCGCCAGCAGTTATGGGACTAGCGGGAGGGCCGTCATCAATGAGCAGTTCTTC.

The chain recombines TRBV4-1 with TRBJ1-1; 7 bases are a match to TRBD1. J lost 6 bases, V lost 1 base, and 8 bases had no gene match. This CDR3 comprises 15 residues. Germline-derived CDR1 and CDR2 are MGHRA and YSYEKL. CDR3 DNA sequence: TGCGCCAGCAGCCAAGCCACGACAGGGATCGCTGAAGCTTTCTTT. Translated: CASSQATTGIAEAFF.

This clone appeared a single time. The CDR3, as DNA: TGTGCCAGCAGCTTAGACAAACTAACTAGCACAGATACGCAGTATTTT. This gives the protein CASSLDKLTSTDTQYF. The chain has TRBV13 and TRBJ2-3; D unclear. The germline gives CDR1 PRHDT, CDR2 FYEKMQ (reference sequence). The ends were cut back, 1 base at V and 0 bases at J, with 11 bases in the middle. The CDR3 extends over 16 amino acids.